This entry lists 18 T cell receptor beta chains sequenced from one sample in a study of shared clonotypes between healthy human individuals. The protocol was immunoSEQ multiplex PCR, while the TCRdb copy is restricted to in-frame clones and leaves out a portion. The sample contains about 2 million clones, roughly 95% of which appear only once. CD45RO-negative, CCR7-positively selected cells formed the naive CD8 fraction, excluding terminally differentiated effector memory CD45RA+ cells. Sample: naive CD8+ T cells sorted from blood. These receptors all come from a man aged 18-30 years in good health.

The chain has TRBV6-5 and TRBJ2-1, with D perhaps TRBD2 (5 bases). V dropped 5 bases and J dropped 9 bases, with 14 bases sitting between them. Germline CDR1 and CDR2: MNHEY and SVGAGI. CDR3 size: 13 residues. The CDR3 sequence: CASSPDLGSEQFF. In DNA, the CDR3 is TGTGCCAGCAGTCCGGACTTGGGGAGTGAGCAGTTCTTC.

The rearrangement links TRBV27 to TRBJ1-1; D is undetermined. CDR3 length: 16 amino acids. V shed 8 bases and J shed 1 base, with 20 bases lying between them. CDR1 and CDR2 (germline): MNHEY, SMNVEV (reference sequence). The CDR3 sequence is CASSAPLGLPNTEAFF. CDR3 nucleotides: TGTGCCAGCTCGGCACCTTTGGGCTTGCCGAACACTGAAGCTTTCTTT.

The J gene is TRBJ2-6, the V gene TRBV27; no clear D gene. The germline gives CDR1 MNHEY, CDR2 SMNVEV (reference sequence). V lost 2 bases, J lost 4 bases, and 6 bases lay in between. This CDR3 has 14 amino acids. The CDR3 DNA reads TGTGCCAGCAGTTTAGGTGGGGGGGCCAACGTCCTGACTTTC. Protein: CASSLGGGANVLTF.

The rearrangement uses TRBV2 and TRBJ2-1, with 7 bases matching TRBD2. There are 15 residues in the CDR3. Germline V gene lookup returns CDR1 SNHLY and CDR2 FYNNEI. V shed 6 bases and J 0 bases; nucleotides not matched to a gene: 5. The CDR3 region has the DNA TGTGCCAGCAGCGGTTGGACTAGCTCCTACAATGAGCAGTTCTTC. Translation gives CASSGWTSSYNEQFF.

This clone appeared once. The V call is TRBV4-3, the J call TRBJ2-3; D gene ambiguous. This CDR3 has 13 amino acids. Germline values: CDR1 LGHNA, CDR2 YSLEER. Trimming stripped 0 bases from V and 6 bases from J, with 7 bases between. The CDR3 reads CASSQDSDDTQYF. In DNA form, the CDR3 reads TGCGCCAGCAGCCAAGATTCCGATGATACGCAGTATTTT.

The rearrangement joins TRBV7-2 to TRBJ2-5, with D unresolved. The V and J ends lost 6 bases and 2 bases respectively, with 16 bases between them. CDR3 size: 15 residues. Germline CDR1 reads SGHTA; CDR2 reads FQGNSA. The CDR3 region is CASSPGPSIQETQYF. In DNA form, the CDR3 reads TGTGCCAGCAGTCCCGGGCCCTCAATTCAAGAGACCCAGTACTTC.

V usage is TRBV21-1 and J usage is TRBJ2-6; the table gives TRBD1 as D, unverified against the DNA. TRBV21-1 is given as a pseudogene. The CDR3 covers 18 residues. CDR3 coding DNA: TGTGCCAGCAGCAAAAGACACCAGGATCGCTCTGGGGCCAACGTCCTGACTTTC. Translation gives CASSKRHQDRSGANVLTF.

Note on this clone: One junction end disagrees with the germline gene, perhaps due to a read error. This chain connects TRBV6-1 to TRBJ2-7, with D possibly matching TRBD2 (5 bases). This CDR3 has 12 amino acids. Germline values: CDR1 MNHNS, CDR2 SASEGT. The CDR3 loop is CASSEGSHEQYF. CDR3 nucleotides: TGTGCCAGCAGCGAAGGGAGTCACGAGCAGTACTTC.

This sequence joins TRBV7-9 and TRBJ2-1; D is unclear. The CDR3 is 12 residues long. V was pared by 8 bases and J by 10 bases, with 15 bases between. CDR1 and CDR2 (germline): SEHNR, FQNEAQ (reference sequence). The CDR3 DNA follows: TGTGCCAGCTCACTCCCGGCGCTGGAGCAGTTCTTC. It is translated as CASSLPALEQFF.

This rearrangement joins TRBV5-1 to TRBJ2-3; the match to TRBD1 covers 9 bases. Germline CDR1 is SGHRS and CDR2 is YFSETQ. This CDR3 spans 16 amino acids. The J segment lost 6 bases and the V segment lost 0 bases, leaving 8 bases of the junction unmatched. DNA of the CDR3: TGCGCCAGCAGCTTGGGGACAGGGGACAGTTTGGATACGCAGTATTTT. It translates to CASSLGTGDSLDTQYF.

This chain connects TRBV7-8 to TRBJ1-1, with TRBD1 matching over 7 bases. The germline V gene encodes CDR1 SGHVS and CDR2 FQNEAQ. V lost 4 bases, J lost 3 bases, and 8 bases stayed unmatched. The CDR3 sequence is 15 residues long. CDR3 protein: CASSSPGQTDTEAFF. The CDR3 DNA is TGTGCCAGCAGCTCACCGGGACAGACGGACACTGAAGCTTTCTTT.

On this clone: The sample holds other DNA sequences that translate to the same CDR3. This chain uses TRBV9 with TRBJ2-1; 7 positions agree with TRBD2. CDR1 is SGDLS and CDR2 is YYNGEE in the germline V gene. Trimming removed 0 bases from V and 2 bases from J; junction bases left unmatched: 2. The CDR3 covers 15 residues. CDR3 sequence reads: CASSVGLAAYNEQFF. The CDR3 nucleotides are TGTGCCAGCAGCGTAGGGCTAGCGGCCTACAATGAGCAGTTCTTC.

The count of this clone is one. The CDR3 sequence is CASSVEGSYEQYF. CDR3 sequence (DNA): TGTGCCAGCAGTGTCGAGGGCTCCTACGAGCAGTACTTC. The genes are TRBV2 and TRBJ2-7; perhaps TRBD2 as D (5 bases). V was shortened by 4 bases and J by 0 bases, with 7 bases between the two germline ends. CDR1 and CDR2 from the germline V gene are SNHLY and FYNNEI. This CDR3 has 13 amino acids.

This rearrangement joins TRBV27 to TRBJ1-1; unclear D gene. Trimming left V 11 bases short and J 1 base short, with 14 bases between. Germline CDR1 is MNHEY and CDR2 is SMNVEV (reference sequence). The CDR3 totals 13 residues. The CDR3 protein is CAPGRSANTEAFF. CDR3 DNA: TGTGCCCCAGGCAGATCCGCGAACACTGAAGCTTTCTTT.

A single count supports this clone. J is TRBJ1-1 and V is TRBV14; 8 bases map to TRBD1. The junction had 13 bases not matched to a gene; V was cut back by 5 bases and J by 5 bases. Germline lookup yields CDR1 SGHDN and CDR2 FVKESK. The CDR3 has 16 amino acids. This chain's CDR3 is CASSKAYITGGTEAFF. The CDR3 region has the DNA TGTGCCAGCAGCAAGGCCTACATTACAGGGGGAACTGAAGCTTTCTTT. Drawing the rest from reference TRBV14 and TRBJ1-1, the complete variable domain is EAGVTQFPSHSVIEKGQTVTLRCDPISGHDNLYWYRRVMGKEIKFLLHFVKESKQDESGMPNNRFLAERTGGTYSTLKVQPAELEDSGVYFCASSKAYITGGTEAFFGQGTRLTVV.

In regard to this clone: The same CDR3 arises from other DNA sequences in this sample as well. This chain links TRBV5-1 with TRBJ1-1; maybe TRBD1 (5 bases). Germline V CDR1 and CDR2: SGHRS, YFSETQ. V was trimmed by 4 bases and J by 5 bases, leaving 9 bases between them. The CDR3 runs to 12 residues. CDR3 sequence reads: CASSPGGTEAFF. The CDR3 DNA sequence: TGCGCCAGCAGCCCGGGGGGGACTGAAGCTTTCTTT.

The rearrangement uses TRBV13 and TRBJ2-5; possibly TRBD1 or TRBD2 for D (7 bases each). The CDR3 runs to 15 residues. CDR1 is PRHDT, CDR2 FYEKMQ, per germline (reference sequence). Trimming shortened V by 5 bases and J by 4 bases, and 17 bases separated the two germline ends. CDR3 nucleotide sequence: TGTGCCAGCAGCCCCGGCCAGGGGGGGGCAGAGACCCAGTACTTC. Translated: CASSPGQGGAETQYF.

The CDR3 region has the DNA TGTGCCAGCAGTCTATTACGCGAGGGCACAGGAAACACCATATATTTT. The encoded protein is CASSLLREGTGNTIYF. The rearrangement links TRBV28 to TRBJ1-3, with D unresolved. V gave up 5 bases and J gave up 4 bases, with 18 bases separating them. This CDR3 is built from 16 residues. Germline V gives CDR1 MDHEN, CDR2 SYDVKM.